This T cell receptor (beta chain) came from a study of blood T cells in healthy people across ages. Study results and caveats: Naive T cell percentage showed a strong correlation with the diversity of TCR beta.

Combining a sample-barcoded 5' primer with a J-beta primer mix, a second PCR ran for about 6 to 11 cycles. TCRdb ran MiXCR on the 5' RACE reads and lists one entry per CDR3 protein. The sample includes hundreds of thousands of distinct CDR3 sequences, approximately 44% of them seen just once. Total RNA extracted from each sample amounted to at least 6 micrograms. The CDR3 totals 19 residues. Germline CDR1 SGHTA, CDR2 FQGNSA. The trim removed 5 bases at V and 6 bases at J, leaving 20 bases unmatched. Of note for this clonotype: Its antigen is not identified.

The receptor's source is a man aged 60-69 years in good health. V gene TRBV7-2 combines with J gene TRBJ2-1; 9 nucleotides line up with TRBD2. The material sequenced was blood. The CDR3 DNA reads as TGTGCCAGCAGCCCCCTCGGATCGGACGCGGGACTAGCTTCCAATGAGCAGTTCTTC. Translation: CASSPLGSDAGLASNEQFF. The full variable domain, with the rest looked up from reference TRBV7-2 and TRBJ2-1, is GAGVSQSPSNKVTEKGKDVELRCDPISGHTALYWYRQSLGQGLEFLIYFQGNSAPDKSGLPSDRFSAERTGGSVSTLTIQRTQQEDSAVYLCASSPLGSDAGLASNEQFFGPGTRLTVL.